The 25 T cell receptor beta chains below come from one sample, sequenced in a study of blood T cell repertoires in COVID-19. The assay was immunoSEQ multiplex PCR, and TCRdb's table has in-frame clones only and misses some. The table records 110,000 or so clones, roughly 82% of them present only once. What was sequenced was peripheral blood. The receptor source for this set is a woman aged 80 or over with active or convalescent COVID-19.

J is TRBJ1-6 and V is TRBV6-5, with TRBD1 matching 7 bases. V lost 6 bases and J lost 9; bases outside the gene matches: 8. CDR3 length equals 14 residues. The V gene's germline CDR1 is MNHEY and CDR2 SVGAGI. For the CDR3, the DNA is TGTGCCAGCAGAATTGACAGGGCCGGTTCACCCCTCCACTTT. Amino acids: CASRIDRAGSPLHF.

This clone appeared once. The V call is TRBV6-5, the J call TRBJ1-4; 7 nucleotides align to TRBD1. The junction had 5 bases not matched to a gene; V was cut back by 6 bases and J by 1 base. Germline V gene sequence: CDR1 MNHEY, CDR2 SVGAGI. The CDR3 contains 15 residues. In DNA form, the CDR3 reads TGTGCCAGCAGCCCCCGACAGGGAACTAATGAAAAACTGTTTTTT. This codes for CASSPRQGTNEKLFF.

V is TRBV6-1 and J is TRBJ2-7; 8 bases align to TRBD2. The CDR3 is 16 amino acids. Trimming at V came to 3 bases and at J to 4 bases, leaving 11 bases not matched to a gene. CDR1 is MNHNS and CDR2 is SASEGT in the germline V gene. Here the CDR3 DNA reads TGTGCCAGCAGTGATAGGGGGTGGCGGGAGGAGTACGAGCAGTACTTC. Translated, it gives CASSDRGWREEYEQYF.

The CDR3 nucleotides read TGTGCCAGCAGCGGGGGACAGAGGGCTGAAAAACTGTTTTTT. Translated: CASSGGQRAEKLFF. This chain uses TRBV5-4 with TRBJ1-4, with 7 bases fitting TRBD1. This CDR3 region has 14 residues. The germline CDR1 and CDR2 sequences are SGHNT and YYREEE (reference sequence). J was trimmed by 7 bases and V by 4 bases; bases with no gene match: 7.

This clone came up a few times. The chain recombines TRBV10-1 with TRBJ2-1; a possible D gene is TRBD2 (6 bases). The CDR3 runs to 16 residues. Trimming removed 2 bases at V and 0 bases at J, with 11 bases between. Germline V CDR1 and CDR2: WNHNN, SYGVQD (reference sequence). The CDR3 loop reads CASSEAGRRSYNEQFF. Here the CDR3 DNA reads TGCGCCAGCAGTGAGGCGGGAAGACGCTCCTACAATGAGCAGTTCTTC.

The chain carries TRBV14 and TRBJ1-2; D is undetermined. The CDR3 covers 15 residues. V lost 2 bases and J lost 4, with 14 bases in between. CDR1 is SGHDN, CDR2 FVKESK, per germline. CDR3 nucleotides: TGTGCCAGCAGCCAATTTAACACCCCGGGCTATGGCTACACCTTC. Translated, it gives CASSQFNTPGYGYTF.

CDR3 loop: CATNRDYGYTF. The CDR3 bases are TGTGCCACCAACAGGGACTATGGCTACACCTTC. The chain employs TRBV19 and TRBJ1-2; D might be TRBD1 (6 bases). This CDR3 comprises 11 residues. The V end was cut by 10 bases, the J end by 3 bases, with 9 bases between. CDR1 and CDR2 (germline): LNHDA, SQIVND (reference sequence).

This chain joins TRBV5-1 and TRBJ2-5, with TRBD1 identical over 11 bases. The trim removed 4 bases at V and 7 bases at J, leaving 12 bases unmatched. The germline V gene encodes CDR1 SGHRS and CDR2 YFSETQ. The CDR3 totals 16 residues. The CDR3 sequence is CASSTGTGGNVGTQYF. In nucleotides, the CDR3 is TGCGCCAGCAGCACCGGGACAGGGGGAAATGTAGGGACCCAGTACTTC.

The chain employs TRBV7-8 and TRBJ1-1; TRBD1 agrees at 7 bases. Germline CDR1 SGHVS, CDR2 FQNEAQ. The CDR3 covers 16 residues. V dropped 7 bases and J dropped 1; count of bases not matched to a gene: 12. Here the CDR3 reads CASNRQGVTSNTEAFF. The CDR3 region has the DNA TGTGCCAGCAACAGACAGGGTGTTACTTCGAACACTGAAGCTTTCTTT.

The rearrangement uses TRBV11-2 and TRBJ2-7, with TRBD2 as a possible D gene (5 bases). Germline CDR1 reads SGHAT; CDR2 reads FQNNGV. This CDR3 spans 17 amino acids. V shed 4 bases and J shed 0 bases, with 19 bases lying between them. The CDR3 nucleotides read TGTGCCAGCAGCTGGTCCGCAATAGCTGACTACTCCTACGAGCAGTACTTC. It specifies CASSWSAIADYSYEQYF.

This chain uses TRBV7-2 with TRBJ2-7, with 7 bases fitting TRBD1. Germline CDR1 SGHTA, CDR2 FQGNSA. The CDR3 is 15 amino acids. The V segment lost 4 bases and the J segment 0 bases; nucleotides outside the gene matches: 6. The CDR3 is CASSSPRGRSYEQYF. Here the CDR3 DNA reads TGTGCCAGCAGCTCACCAAGGGGGCGCTCCTACGAGCAGTACTTC.

The rearrangement links TRBV9 to TRBJ2-7; perhaps TRBD1 as D (6 bases). Germline assignment: CDR1 SGDLS and CDR2 YYNGEE. The V end lost 2 bases, the J end lost 2 bases, and 14 bases lay between the germline ends. CDR3 length: 15 residues. CDR3 DNA: TGTGCCAGCAGCGTGGACGCAGGGGTTCCCTACGAGCAGTACTTC. Its translation: CASSVDAGVPYEQYF.

The V gene is TRBV6-5, the J gene TRBJ1-1, with 7 positions matching TRBD1. J was trimmed by 4 bases and V by 6 bases; bases with no gene match: 5. CDR3 length: 13 residues. Germline loops: CDR1 MNHEY, CDR2 SVGAGI. CDR3 sequence reads: CASSRQGSTEAFF. The CDR3 DNA sequence: TGTGCCAGCAGCAGACAGGGATCCACTGAAGCTTTCTTT.

The DNA of the CDR3 is TGTGCCAGCAGCCGAGGTCCCCCAGAAAACACCATATATTTT. This gives the protein CASSRGPPENTIYF. The chain has TRBV14 and TRBJ1-3; D gene unclear. The CDR3 runs 14 residues. V was pared by 4 bases and J by 6 bases, with 13 bases between. Looked up from germline, CDR1 is SGHDN and CDR2 is FVKESK.

This clone appeared a single time. The V gene is TRBV28, the J gene TRBJ2-7; 8 bases are shared with TRBD2. CDR1 is MDHEN, CDR2 SYDVKM, per germline. This CDR3 contains 13 residues. J lost 4 bases, V lost 8 bases, and 7 bases had no gene match. CDR3 DNA sequence: TGTGCCAGCCACCCCCCGGGGGGGTACGAGCAGTACTTC. It translates to CASHPPGGYEQYF.

This chain uses TRBV28 with TRBJ1-5, with 8 bases matching TRBD1. This CDR3 is built from 15 residues. Germline CDR1 MDHEN, CDR2 SYDVKM. The J segment lost 3 bases and the V segment lost 6 bases, leaving 7 bases of the junction unmatched. The CDR3 protein is CASRPRTGPNQPQHF. In nucleotides, the CDR3 is TGTGCCAGCAGACCAAGGACAGGGCCCAATCAGCCCCAGCATTTT. Supplemented by reference TRBV28 and TRBJ1-5, the full variable domain reads DVKVTQSSRYLVKRTGEKVFLECVQDMDHENMFWYRQDPGLGLRLIYFSYDVKMKEKGDIPEGYSVSREKKERFSLILESASTNQTSMYLCASRPRTGPNQPQHFGDGTRLSIL.

V is TRBV5-1 and J is TRBJ2-3, with 11 positions matching TRBD2. Germline V gene lookup returns CDR1 SGHRS and CDR2 YFSETQ. Trimming removed 1 base from V and 6 bases from J; junction bases left unmatched: 4. The CDR3 runs 15 residues. The CDR3 bases are TGCGCCAGCAGCTTGACTAGCGGGAGTTTGGATACGCAGTATTTT. Residues: CASSLTSGSLDTQYF.

This sequence joins TRBV7-2 and TRBJ2-5, with 13 bases matching TRBD2. The CDR3 consists of 14 residues. V was clipped by 5 bases and J by 5 bases; unmatched bases: 2. CDR1 SGHTA and CDR2 FQGNSA come from the germline V gene. The CDR3 DNA follows: TGTGCCAGCAGCGAGACTAGCGGGAGGGAGACCCAGTACTTC. This codes for CASSETSGRETQYF. The full variable domain, with the rest looked up from reference TRBV7-2 and TRBJ2-5, is GAGVSQSPSNKVTEKGKDVELRCDPISGHTALYWYRQSLGQGLEFLIYFQGNSAPDKSGLPSDRFSAERTGGSVSTLTIQRTQQEDSAVYLCASSETSGRETQYFGPGTRLLVL.

Only one count was recorded for this clone. The chain employs TRBV23-1 and TRBJ2-7; TRBD2 agrees at 7 bases. TRBV23-1 is given ORF status, its function remaining uncertain. The junction had 12 bases not matched to a gene; V was cut back by 4 bases and J by 0 bases. This CDR3 has 17 residues. As DNA, the CDR3 is TGCGCCAGCAGTCCCGAATCGACTAGCAGCAGCTCCTACGAGCAGTACTTC. It codes for CASSPESTSSSSYEQYF.

The chain is built from TRBV15 and TRBJ1-5, with D tentatively TRBD1 (5 bases). V was clipped by 1 base and J by 7 bases, with 17 bases between them. The CDR3 covers 16 residues. The germline CDR1 and CDR2 sequences are LNHNV and YYDKDF (reference sequence). CDR3 sequence (DNA): TGTGCCACCAGCAGAGGGGGGGGGTACGATCGGCAGCCCCAGCATTTT. As protein: CATSRGGGYDRQPQHF.

The gene calls are TRBV7-9 and TRBJ1-1; no reliable D call. The CDR3 is made up of 11 amino acids. CDR1 SEHNR and CDR2 FQNEAQ come from the germline V gene (reference sequence). The V and J ends lost 3 bases and 11 bases respectively, with 10 bases between them. CDR3 sequence reads: CASSFREKAFF. As DNA, the CDR3 is TGTGCCAGCAGCTTCCGAGAGAAGGCTTTCTTT.

The chain combines TRBV21-1 with TRBJ2-2; the table assigns TRBD1, which was not confirmed against the DNA. TRBV21-1 is designated a pseudogene. CDR3 size: 15 residues. The CDR3 DNA is TGTGCCAGCAGCAGCCGACATTCGAACACCGGGGAGCTGTTTTTT. Translating it yields CASSSRHSNTGELFF.

The gene calls are TRBV19 and TRBJ1-1; 7 positions match TRBD1. Germline V gene lookup returns CDR1 LNHDA and CDR2 SQIVND (reference sequence). There are 15 residues in the CDR3. With 3 bases clipped from V and 3 bases from J, the junction kept 7 bases outside the gene matches. CDR3 DNA: TGTGCCAGTAGTATTGTAGGGGGCTTGGACACTGAAGCTTTCTTT. This sequence encodes CASSIVGGLDTEAFF. The complete variable domain, with remaining parts taken from reference TRBV19 and TRBJ1-1, reads DGGITQSPKYLFRKEGQNVTLSCEQNLNHDAMYWYRQDPGQGLRLIYYSQIVNDFQKGDIAEGYSVSREKKESFPLTVTSAQKNPTAFYLCASSIVGGLDTEAFFGQGTRLTVV.

The chain links TRBV29-1 to TRBJ2-2, with TRBD1 matching over 8 bases. The CDR3 contains 15 residues. The germline gives CDR1 SQVTM, CDR2 ANQGSEA. V was pared by 7 bases and J by 3 bases, with 10 bases of the junction left unmatched. The CDR3 sequence: CSAIKDRADTGELFF. CDR3 bases: TGCAGCGCTATAAAGGACAGGGCCGACACCGGGGAGCTGTTTTTT.

The gene calls are TRBV11-1 and TRBJ1-2; D is perhaps TRBD1 (5 bases). V was clipped by 5 bases and J by 5 bases, with 15 bases between them. Germline CDR1 is SGHAT and CDR2 is FQDESV (reference sequence). There are 14 residues in the CDR3. CDR3 in DNA: TGTGCCAGCAGCCATCTTGGGGGGTCGTATGGCTACACCTTC. Translated, it gives CASSHLGGSYGYTF.